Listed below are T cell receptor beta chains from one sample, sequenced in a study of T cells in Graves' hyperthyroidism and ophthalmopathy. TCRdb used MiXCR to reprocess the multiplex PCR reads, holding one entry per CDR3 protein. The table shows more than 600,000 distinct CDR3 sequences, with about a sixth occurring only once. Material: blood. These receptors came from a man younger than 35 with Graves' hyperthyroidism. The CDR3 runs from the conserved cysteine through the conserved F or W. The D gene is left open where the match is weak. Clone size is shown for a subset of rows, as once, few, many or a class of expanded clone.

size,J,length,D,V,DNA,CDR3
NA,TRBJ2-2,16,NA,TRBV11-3,TGTGCCAGCAGCTTAGGCGTGGGCCGGGCCACCGGGGAGCTGTTTTTT,CASSLGVGRATGELFF
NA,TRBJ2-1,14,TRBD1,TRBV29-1,TGCAGCGTTCGAGGCAGGGGGCAAAACAATGAGCAGTTCTTC,CSVRGRGQNNEQFF
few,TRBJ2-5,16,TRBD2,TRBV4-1,TGCGCCAGCAGCCTCCCTCGACTAGCGGGGCGGGAGACCCAGTACTTC,CASSLPRLAGRETQYF
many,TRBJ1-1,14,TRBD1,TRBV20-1,TGCAGTGCTAGACAGGGGGCACCAAACACTGAAGCTTTCTTT,CSARQGAPNTEAFF
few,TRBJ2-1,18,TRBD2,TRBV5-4,TGTGCCAGCAGCCCACCGCCACTACTAGCGGGAGGCTACAATGAGCAGTTCTTC,CASSPPPLLAGGYNEQFF
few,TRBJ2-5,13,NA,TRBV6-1,TGTGCCAGCACTCTAGCGCTACAAGAGACCCAGTACTTC,CASTLALQETQYF
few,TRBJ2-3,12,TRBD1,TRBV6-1,TGTGCCAGCAGTACCTTACAGGGGGAGCAGTATTTT,CASSTLQGEQYF
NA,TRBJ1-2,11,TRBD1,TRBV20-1,TGCAGTGCTGGACAGGGGCTTGGCTACACCTTC,CSAGQGLGYTF
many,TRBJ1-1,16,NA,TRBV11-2,TGTGCCAGCAGCTTAGGTTTGGCAGGATTGAACACTGAAGCTTTCTTT,CASSLGLAGLNTEAFF
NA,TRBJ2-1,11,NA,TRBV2,TGTGCCAGCAGTGTCGGATTCCTCGTGTTCTTC,CASSVGFLVFF
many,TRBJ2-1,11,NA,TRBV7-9,TGTGCCAGCAGTATGAGCGATGAGCAGTTCTTC,CASSMSDEQFF
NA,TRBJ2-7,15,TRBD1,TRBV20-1,TGCAGTGCCCCTGGTGGGGACAGCCCCCCGTCCGAGCAGTACTTC,CSAPGGDSPPSEQYF
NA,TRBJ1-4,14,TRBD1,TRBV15,TGTGCCACCAGCAGGACAGGGAATAATGAAAAACTGTTTTTT,CATSRTGNNEKLFF
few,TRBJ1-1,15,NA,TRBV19,TGTGCCAGTAGTATATCACAGACTTTGAACACTGAAGCTTTCTTT,CASSISQTLNTEAFF
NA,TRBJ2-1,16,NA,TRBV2,TGTGCCAGCAGCTTTAGCCGGGACCGAGGGGGCAATGAGCAGTTCTTC,CASSFSRDRGGNEQFF
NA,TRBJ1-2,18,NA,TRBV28,TGTGCCAGCAGTTTAAACCCCACTCTCCTAACAGCTAACTATGGCTACACCTTC,CASSLNPTLLTANYGYTF
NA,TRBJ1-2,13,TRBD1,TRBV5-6,TGTGCCAGCAGCTCCGGACAGGTCTATGGCTACACCTTC,CASSSGQVYGYTF
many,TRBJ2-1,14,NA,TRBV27,TGTGCCAGCAGTTTCGGAGTAGGCTACAATGAGCAGTTCTTC,CASSFGVGYNEQFF
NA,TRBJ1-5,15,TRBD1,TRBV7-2,TGTGCCAGCAGTGACAGGGGTAATAGCAATCAGCCCCAGCATTTT,CASSDRGNSNQPQHF
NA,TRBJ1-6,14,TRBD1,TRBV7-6,TGTGCCAGCAGCCCTACCCGACAGGGTTCACCCCTCCACTTT,CASSPTRQGSPLHF
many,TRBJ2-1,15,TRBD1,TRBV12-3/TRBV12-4,TGTGCCAGCAGACGGGACAGGGGTTCCTACAATGAGCAGTTCTTC,CASRRDRGSYNEQFF
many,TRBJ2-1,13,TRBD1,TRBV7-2,TGTGCCAGCAGCTTGACAGGGTACTATGAGCAGTTCTTC,CASSLTGYYEQFF
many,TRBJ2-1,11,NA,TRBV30,TGTGCCTGGGGCCAGGGCGGTGAGCAGTTCTTC,CAWGQGGEQFF
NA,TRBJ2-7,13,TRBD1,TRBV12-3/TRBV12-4,TGTGCCAGCAGTGGGACAGGGCTGAACGAGCAGTACTTC,CASSGTGLNEQYF
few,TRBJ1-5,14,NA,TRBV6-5,TGTGCCAGCAGTTACTCGAACACCAATCAGCCCCAGCATTTT,CASSYSNTNQPQHF
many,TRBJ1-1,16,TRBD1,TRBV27,TGTGCCAGCAGTCCATGGACAGGCCTTATGAACACTGAAGCTTTCTTT,CASSPWTGLMNTEAFF
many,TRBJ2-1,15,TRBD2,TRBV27,TGTGCCAGCGCGTCCGGGCCTAGCGGGAGTGATGAGCAGTTCTTC,CASASGPSGSDEQFF
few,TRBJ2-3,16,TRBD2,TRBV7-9,TGTGCCAGCAGCTCTCTAGCGGGAGGGCCAGTGGATACGCAGTATTTT,CASSSLAGGPVDTQYF
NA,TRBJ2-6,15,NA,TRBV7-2,TGTGCCAGCAGCCAACGGCTGGCTGGGGCCAACGTCCTGACTTTC,CASSQRLAGANVLTF
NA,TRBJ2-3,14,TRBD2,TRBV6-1,TGTGCCAGCAGCTCCGGACTAGCCTCAGATACGCAGTATTTT,CASSSGLASDTQYF
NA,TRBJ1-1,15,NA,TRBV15,TGTGCCACCAGCAGGGCGGGCCTGGGGTCCACTGAAGCTTTCTTT,CATSRAGLGSTEAFF
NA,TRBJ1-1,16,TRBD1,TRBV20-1,TGCAGTGCTAGAGATACCGACAGGGGGCTGAACACTGAAGCTTTCTTT,CSARDTDRGLNTEAFF
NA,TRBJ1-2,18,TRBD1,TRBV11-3,TGTGCCAGCAGCCATACCCTGGGACAGGGGGTTCCTAACTATGGCTACACCTTC,CASSHTLGQGVPNYGYTF
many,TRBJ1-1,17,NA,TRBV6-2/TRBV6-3,TGTGCCAGCAGTTACCCGAGCCGGGGACAAGTGAGCACTGAAGCTTTCTTT,CASSYPSRGQVSTEAFF
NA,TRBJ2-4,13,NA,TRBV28,TGTGCCACCAACAGGGTAGCCAAAAACATTCAGTACTTC,CATNRVAKNIQYF
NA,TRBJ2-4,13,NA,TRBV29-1,TGCAGCGTTGTTAGACCAGCCAAAAACATTCAGTACTTC,CSVVRPAKNIQYF
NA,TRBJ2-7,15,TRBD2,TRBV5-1,TGCGCCAGCAGCTTGAAGACTAGCGGGACCTACGAGCAGTACTTC,CASSLKTSGTYEQYF
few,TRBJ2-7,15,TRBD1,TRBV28,TGTGCCAGCAGTCCGCCGACAGGGGTCGGATCCGAGCAGTACTTC,CASSPPTGVGSEQYF
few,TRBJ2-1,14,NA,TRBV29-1,TGCAGCGTTGATCGGACGGGGCCCTACAATGAGCAGTTCTTC,CSVDRTGPYNEQFF
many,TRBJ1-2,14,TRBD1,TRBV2,TGTGCCAGCAGGGAGGGACAGGGTAACTATGGCTACACCTTC,CASREGQGNYGYTF
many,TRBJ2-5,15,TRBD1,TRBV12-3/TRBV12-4,TGTGCCAGCAGTACCGGACAGGCGTACCAAGAGACCCAGTACTTC,CASSTGQAYQETQYF
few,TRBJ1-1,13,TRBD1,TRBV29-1,TGCAGCGTGGCGGACAGGGGGCTTACTGAAGCTTTCTTT,CSVADRGLTEAFF
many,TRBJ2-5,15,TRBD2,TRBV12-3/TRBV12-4,TGTGCCAGCAGTTTAGAGACTAGCGGGCAAGAGACCCAGTACTTC,CASSLETSGQETQYF
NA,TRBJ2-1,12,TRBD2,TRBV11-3,TGTGCCAGCAGCGCTAGCGGGAGTGGCGTGTTCTTC,CASSASGSGVFF
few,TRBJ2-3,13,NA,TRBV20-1,TGCAGTGCCGCCAAAGAGCTGGGGGATACGCAGTATTTT,CSAAKELGDTQYF
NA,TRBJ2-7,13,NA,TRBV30,TGTGCCTGGAGTGTAATGGTAAACTACGAGCAGTACTTC,CAWSVMVNYEQYF
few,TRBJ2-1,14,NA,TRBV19,TGTGCCAGTAGTATAGTAGCAGGGGCTGACGAGCAGTTCTTC,CASSIVAGADEQFF